The 18 T cell receptor beta chains below were found in one sample sequenced in a study of blood T cell repertoires in COVID-19. Measured with immunoSEQ multiplex PCR; TCRdb has only the in-frame clones, and not every one. This table holds around 160,000 clones, around 80% found once. Sequences were obtained from peripheral blood. These receptor sequences come from a woman older than 75 with acute or convalescent COVID-19.

This chain joins TRBV4-1 and TRBJ1-1, with unresolved D. The CDR3 covers 14 residues. Germline CDR1 and CDR2: MGHRA and YSYEKL. Trimming removed 1 base from V and 4 bases from J, with 10 bases in between. Here the CDR3 reads CASSQGGEITEAFF. The CDR3 coding sequence is TGCGCCAGCAGCCAAGGTGGGGAGATCACTGAAGCTTTCTTT.

This clone has a handful of counts. The chain links TRBV19 to TRBJ1-1; perhaps TRBD1 as D (5 bases). The CDR3 loop spans 17 amino acids. Trimming shortened V by 7 bases and J by 0 bases, and 21 bases separated the two germline ends. The germline V gene encodes CDR1 LNHDA and CDR2 SQIVND (reference sequence). The DNA of the CDR3 is TGTGCCAGTAATTCGGGATGGGGGGTCGCCGTGAACACTGAAGCTTTCTTT. Its protein is CASNSGWGVAVNTEAFF. The variable domain in full, completed from reference TRBV19 and TRBJ1-1, reads DGGITQSPKYLFRKEGQNVTLSCEQNLNHDAMYWYRQDPGQGLRLIYYSQIVNDFQKGDIAEGYSVSREKKESFPLTVTSAQKNPTAFYLCASNSGWGVAVNTEAFFGQGTRLTVV.

The chain combines TRBV21-1 with TRBJ2-1; the DNA was not compared with TRBD1, the D call given in the table. TRBV21-1 is listed as a pseudogene. This CDR3 spans 16 amino acids. CDR3: CASSKVRGLLYNEQFF. The CDR3, as DNA: TGTGCCAGCAGCAAAGTTAGGGGGCTATTATACAATGAGCAGTTCTTC.

V gene TRBV7-3 combines with J gene TRBJ2-3; 11 bases match TRBD2. V trimming: 5 bases; J trimming: 5 bases; junction bases outside the gene matches: 6. This CDR3 is 15 amino acids long. The V gene's germline CDR1 is SGHTA and CDR2 FQGTGA. CDR3 DNA: TGTGCCAGCAGCCATAGCGGGGGGGCGATAGATACGCAGTATTTT. Protein product: CASSHSGGAIDTQYF.

The V call is TRBV2, the J call TRBJ1-6; D is undetermined. This CDR3 region has 15 residues. V was clipped by 6 bases and J by 2 bases, with 11 bases between them. The germline CDR1 and CDR2 sequences are SNHLY and FYNNEI. In DNA form, the CDR3 reads TGTGCCAGCAGCCCGGACTCCACCTATAATTCACCCCTCCACTTT. It yields the protein CASSPDSTYNSPLHF.

The chain employs TRBV15 and TRBJ1-5; 10 bases match TRBD1. CDR1 is LNHNV, CDR2 YYDKDF, per germline (reference sequence). The CDR3 extends over 14 amino acids. The V gene end was trimmed by 5 bases and the J gene end by 6 bases; junction bases not matched to a gene: 4. CDR3 DNA: TGTGCCACCAGCCGACAGGGGGCTGGTCAGCCCCAGCATTTT. Translation: CATSRQGAGQPQHF.

The V and J genes are TRBV19 and TRBJ2-3; 12 bases are a match to TRBD1. The J segment lost 6 bases and the V segment lost 6 bases, leaving 7 bases of the junction unmatched. In germline, CDR1 is LNHDA, CDR2 SQIVND (reference sequence). CDR3 length: 15 residues. In DNA, the CDR3 is TGTGCCAGTAGCCAGGGACAGGGGGCCGGGGATACGCAGTATTTT. It translates to CASSQGQGAGDTQYF.

This clone was counted only a few times. The genes are TRBV12-3 or TRBV12-4 and TRBJ1-2, with unresolved D. Between the trimmed V and J ends, which lost 6 bases and 9 bases, there was a span of 14 bases. CDR3 length equals 12 residues. CDR3 residues: CASSPTLTRYTF. The CDR3 DNA follows: TGTGCCAGCAGCCCCACGTTGACACGCTACACCTTC.

This clone was detected a few times. The chain recombines TRBV5-1 with TRBJ2-1; perhaps TRBD1 as D (6 bases). This CDR3 has 16 amino acids. With 4 bases removed from V and 4 bases from J, the gap between germline ends came to 18 bases. Germline CDR1 reads SGHRS; CDR2 reads YFSETQ. The CDR3 is CASSRSTGTKYNEQFF. CDR3 nucleotide sequence: TGCGCCAGCAGCCGTTCGACCGGGACAAAATACAATGAGCAGTTCTTC.

CDR3 sequence: CASSEGKGESPYEQYF. CDR3 coding DNA: TGTGCCAGCAGTGAAGGAAAGGGGGAGTCCCCCTACGAGCAGTACTTC. The rearrangement joins TRBV2 to TRBJ2-7, with TRBD1 as a possible D gene (6 bases). The CDR3 has 16 residues. Per germline, CDR1 SNHLY and CDR2 FYNNEI. Trimming pared 1 base from V and 2 bases from J, leaving 15 bases between.

This clone was found a few times. Distinct nucleotide sequences in the sample also encode this CDR3. The chain joins TRBV5-1 to TRBJ1-2; D remains unclear. CDR1 and CDR2 (germline): SGHRS, YFSETQ. The V end was cut by 0 bases, the J end by 2 bases, with 8 bases between. The CDR3 is made up of 14 amino acids. The CDR3 DNA is TGCGCCAGCAGCTTGGCCACGGGAAACTATGGCTACACCTTC. Its protein is CASSLATGNYGYTF. The full variable domain, with the rest looked up from reference TRBV5-1 and TRBJ1-2, is KAGVTQTPRYLIKTRGQQVTLSCSPISGHRSVSWYQQTPGQGLQFLFEYFSETQRNKGNFPGRFSGRQFSNSRSEMNVSTLELGDSALYLCASSLATGNYGYTFGSGTRLTVV.

This chain links TRBV30 with TRBJ1-2, with D tentatively TRBD1 (5 bases). V was clipped by 8 bases and J by 4 bases, with 17 bases between them. Germline assignment: CDR1 GTSNPN and CDR2 SVGIG (reference sequence). The CDR3 length is 13 residues. The CDR3 DNA reads as TGTGCCACCTCCGGGGGGGTCGGCTATGGCTACACCTTC. Translated, it gives CATSGGVGYGYTF. The full variable domain, completed using reference TRBV30 and TRBJ1-2, is SQTIHQWPATLVQPVGSPLSLECTVEGTSNPNLYWYRQAAGRGLQLLFYSVGIGQISSEVPQNLSASRPQDRQFILSSKKLLLSDSGFYLCATSGGVGYGYTFGSGTRLTVV.

The genes are TRBV5-4 and TRBJ1-2; TRBD1 agrees at 8 bases. CDR1 is SGHNT and CDR2 is YYREEE in the germline V gene (reference sequence). The junction had 11 bases not matched to a gene; V was cut back by 2 bases and J by 8 bases. The CDR3 spans 15 residues. CDR3 DNA: TGTGCCAGCAGCTTTCGCGGACAGGGTCCTTTCGGCTACACCTTC. Encoded protein: CASSFRGQGPFGYTF.

This rearrangement joins TRBV2 to TRBJ2-7, with 7 bases matching TRBD2. Germline lookup yields CDR1 SNHLY and CDR2 FYNNEI. The CDR3 contains 12 residues. V shed 8 bases and J 7 bases; nucleotides not matched to a gene: 8. CDR3 residues: CASGAGLPEQYF. CDR3 bases: TGTGCCAGCGGAGCGGGACTTCCGGAGCAGTACTTC.

The chain has TRBV6-1 and TRBJ1-6; D is ambiguous. Germline V gives CDR1 MNHNS, CDR2 SASEGT. The CDR3 extends over 16 amino acids. Trimming shortened V by 2 bases and J by 5 bases, and 13 bases separated the two germline ends. CDR3 loop: CASSELRRKDNSPLHF. CDR3 nucleotide sequence: TGTGCCAGCAGTGAACTGCGGCGGAAGGATAATTCACCCCTCCACTTT.

The rearrangement joins TRBV7-2 to TRBJ1-2; TRBD1 matches at 11 bases. Germline V lookup: CDR1 SGHTA, CDR2 FQGNSA. V trimming: 6 bases; J trimming: 4 bases; junction bases outside the gene matches: 10. The CDR3 is 16 residues long. In nucleotides, the CDR3 is TGTGCCAGCAGGTTTGGGACAGGGGGGTCTGGCTATGGCTACACCTTC. This codes for CASRFGTGGSGYGYTF.

The gene calls are TRBV3-1 (or the pseudogene TRBV3-2) and TRBJ1-4, with 7 bases aligning to TRBD1. This CDR3 comprises 16 residues. Trimming removed 2 bases from V and 4 bases from J; junction bases left unmatched: 7. The germline V gene has CDR1 LGHDT and CDR2 YNNKEL (reference sequence). The chain's CDR3 is CASSQFTGAFNEKLFF. The CDR3 DNA reads as TGTGCCAGCAGCCAATTTACAGGGGCCTTTAATGAAAAACTGTTTTTT.

This chain uses TRBV27 with TRBJ1-2, with 8 bases identical to TRBD1. The germline gives CDR1 MNHEY, CDR2 SMNVEV (reference sequence). With 4 bases clipped from V and 6 bases from J, the junction kept 7 bases outside the gene matches. CDR3 length: 14 residues. This CDR3 reads CASSSTGAADGYTF. The CDR3 region has the DNA TGTGCCAGCAGTTCGACAGGGGCGGCCGATGGCTACACCTTC.